Listed below are T cell receptor beta chains from one sample, sequenced in a study of T cells expressing NK-cell markers. TCRdb re-called the 5' RACE reads; one entry per CDR3 protein, DNA not given. The listing records about 550,000 distinct CDR3 sequences. What was sequenced was blood T cells: a sorted CD56 or NKG2C T cell subset, CD4+ or CD8+ T cells, or bulk PBMC T cells (not recorded which). These receptors all come from a young man in good health. The CDR3 runs from the conserved cysteine through the conserved F or W.

J,V,CDR3
TRBJ2-5,TRBV29-1,CSVDRGGETQYF
TRBJ1-2,TRBV20-1,CSARDMVRGFSYNYGYTF
TRBJ2-7,TRBV12-3/TRBV12-4,CASLAGEYKGEQYF
TRBJ2-1,TRBV29-1,CSVDQRGLAGVLNEQFF
TRBJ1-1,TRBV4-1,CASSHQHTGTGMSEAFF
TRBJ2-3,TRBV11-2,CASSARRLAGGRPDTQYF
TRBJ2-4,TRBV20-1,CSARRPALVPLAKNIQYF
TRBJ2-5,TRBV24-1,CATSDLSPGETQYF
TRBJ2-3,TRBV24-1,CATSDLRGTGGTDTQYF
TRBJ2-5,TRBV5-4,CASSSGQGRLQETQYF
TRBJ2-7,TRBV30,CACPGLQSSYEQYF
TRBJ1-1,TRBV5-1,CASSFITGVGGEAFF
TRBJ1-1,TRBV7-2,CASSFLSYQGPEAFF
TRBJ2-7,TRBV12-3/TRBV12-4,CASSPQGAGDSVF
TRBJ1-1,TRBV12-3/TRBV12-4,CASSGPQGSTEAFF
TRBJ1-1,TRBV9,CASSPDRGWNTEAFF
TRBJ2-3,TRBV3-1,CASSRSAGGTDTQYF
TRBJ2-2,TRBV7-8,CASSLVFDRSSNTGELFF
TRBJ2-3,TRBV15,CATSLRTSGNPTDTQYF
TRBJ1-2,TRBV12-3/TRBV12-4,CASSLAPSAGYTF
TRBJ2-5,TRBV3-1,CASSQVLTGSGTQYF
TRBJ2-6,TRBV27,CASSLQTGANVLTF
TRBJ2-7,TRBV12-3/TRBV12-4,CASSSGDPSYEQYF
TRBJ2-1,TRBV29-1,CSGSSGTSGNNEQFF
TRBJ2-2,TRBV5-1,CASSLAANTGELFF
TRBJ2-1,TRBV24-1,CATSDLGAPGGYNEQFF
TRBJ2-1,TRBV6-9,CASSRTSGLPYNEQFF
TRBJ2-3,TRBV5-1,CASSVGTSGSIFGDTQYF
TRBJ1-2,TRBV20-1,CSAPGQGYSGYTF
TRBJ2-5,TRBV24-1,CATSPGQWETQYF